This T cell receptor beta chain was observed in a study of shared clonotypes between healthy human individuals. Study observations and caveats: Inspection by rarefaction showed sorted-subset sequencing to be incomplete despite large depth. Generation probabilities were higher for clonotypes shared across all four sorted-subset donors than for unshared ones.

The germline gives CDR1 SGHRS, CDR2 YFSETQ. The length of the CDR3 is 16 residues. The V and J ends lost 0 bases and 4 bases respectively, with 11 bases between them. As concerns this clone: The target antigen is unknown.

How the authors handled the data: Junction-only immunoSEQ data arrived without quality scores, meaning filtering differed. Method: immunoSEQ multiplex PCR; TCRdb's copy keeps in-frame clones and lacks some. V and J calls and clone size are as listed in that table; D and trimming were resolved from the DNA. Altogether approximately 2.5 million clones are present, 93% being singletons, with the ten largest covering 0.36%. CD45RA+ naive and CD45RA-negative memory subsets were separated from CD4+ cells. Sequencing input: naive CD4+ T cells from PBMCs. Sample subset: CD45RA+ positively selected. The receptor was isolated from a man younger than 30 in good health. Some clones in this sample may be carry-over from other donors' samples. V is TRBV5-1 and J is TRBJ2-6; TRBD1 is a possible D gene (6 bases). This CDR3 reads CASSLVTGIGANVLTF. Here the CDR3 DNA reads TGCGCCAGCAGCTTGGTCACAGGGATCGGGGCCAACGTCCTGACTTTC. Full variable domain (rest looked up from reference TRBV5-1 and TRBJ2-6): KAGVTQTPRYLIKTRGQQVTLSCSPISGHRSVSWYQQTPGQGLQFLFEYFSETQRNKGNFPGRFSGRQFSNSRSEMNVSTLELGDSALYLCASSLVTGIGANVLTFGAGSRLTVL.